The text below deals with one T cell receptor (beta chain). The authors' processing: Quantification of nucleated cells was approximated via reference gene primer amplification. The repertoire was sequenced with immunoSEQ multiplex PCR; TCRdb's copy has only in-frame clones and lacks some. The DNA gave D and trimming, while V, J and clone size come from that table. This repertoire shows about 56,000 clones, roughly 87% found once; its top ten account for around two fifths. This entry belongs to a study of blood T cell repertoires in COVID-19. On the study more broadly: Sample material is recorded as cDNA or gDNA derived from T cells, B-cell-depleted T cells, or PBMCs.

Germline V CDR1 and CDR2: MNHNS, SASEGT. The length of the CDR3 is 14 residues. J gave up 5 bases and V 7 bases, and 9 bases lay outside the gene matches. One Seattle source followed patients from active infection through their disease course. The sample was peripheral blood. V and J are TRBV6-1 and TRBJ2-7, with 9 positions matching TRBD1. The TCR was taken from a woman aged 60-75 years with COVID-19, enrolled during active disease. The DNA of the CDR3 is TGTGCCAGCACCCGGGACAGGGATCGCCACGAGCAGTACTTC. This sequence encodes CASTRDRDRHEQYF.